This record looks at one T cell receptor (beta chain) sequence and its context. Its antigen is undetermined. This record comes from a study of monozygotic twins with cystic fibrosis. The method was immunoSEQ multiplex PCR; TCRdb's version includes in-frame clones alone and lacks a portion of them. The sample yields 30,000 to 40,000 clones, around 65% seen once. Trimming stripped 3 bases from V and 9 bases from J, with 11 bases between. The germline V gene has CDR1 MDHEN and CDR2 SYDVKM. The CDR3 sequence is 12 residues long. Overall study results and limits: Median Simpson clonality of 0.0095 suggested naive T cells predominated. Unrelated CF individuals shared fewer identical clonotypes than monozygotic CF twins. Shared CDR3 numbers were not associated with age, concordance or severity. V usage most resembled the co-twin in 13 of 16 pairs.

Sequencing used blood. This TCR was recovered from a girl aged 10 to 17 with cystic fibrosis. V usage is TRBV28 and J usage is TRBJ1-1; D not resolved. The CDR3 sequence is CASSFLGQQAFF. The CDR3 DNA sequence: TGTGCCAGCAGTTTCTTGGGCCAGCAAGCTTTCTTT.